Here is one TCR beta chain with its context. The target antigen is unknown. Time point of the sample: persistent/refractory GD, antithyroid drugs over 5 years with positive TRAb. With RNA extracted from PBMCs as input, the TCR library was made. From each patient, approximately 9 milliliters of peripheral blood was drawn and collected into an EDTA anticoagulant tube. Germline V gene data show CDR1 as MDHEN and CDR2 as SYDVKM. The CDR3 contains 15 residues. V was cut by 1 base and J by 2 bases, with 9 bases left in between. This sample is part of a study of regulatory T cells in long-lasting Graves disease. General study points: Persistent patients shared more public clonotypes (roughly 2,500) than new patients (roughly 970). It was in persistent disease that TRBV28, TRBJ1-2 and TRBJ2-5 were favored. Newly diagnosed Graves' patients had higher TCR diversity than persistent ones.

In building TCR beta libraries, iRepertoire HTBI primers were used together with Arm-PCR of CDR3 regions. MiXCR, run by TCRdb on the multiplex PCR reads, gives a single entry per CDR3 protein. The table has 600,000 to 850,000 distinct CDR3 sequences, 25% to 30% seen once; the top ten hold 42%. The material sequenced was peripheral blood mononuclear cells (PBMCs), taken when the disease was refractory, from a patient treated with antithyroid drugs. The chain couples TRBV28 to TRBJ1-3; the D gene is possibly TRBD1 (6 bases). The sequence derives from a female donor with Graves disease. The DNA of the CDR3 is TGTGCCAGCAGTTTATTAGGGGGGACTGGAAACACCATATATTTT. Translation: CASSLLGGTGNTIYF.